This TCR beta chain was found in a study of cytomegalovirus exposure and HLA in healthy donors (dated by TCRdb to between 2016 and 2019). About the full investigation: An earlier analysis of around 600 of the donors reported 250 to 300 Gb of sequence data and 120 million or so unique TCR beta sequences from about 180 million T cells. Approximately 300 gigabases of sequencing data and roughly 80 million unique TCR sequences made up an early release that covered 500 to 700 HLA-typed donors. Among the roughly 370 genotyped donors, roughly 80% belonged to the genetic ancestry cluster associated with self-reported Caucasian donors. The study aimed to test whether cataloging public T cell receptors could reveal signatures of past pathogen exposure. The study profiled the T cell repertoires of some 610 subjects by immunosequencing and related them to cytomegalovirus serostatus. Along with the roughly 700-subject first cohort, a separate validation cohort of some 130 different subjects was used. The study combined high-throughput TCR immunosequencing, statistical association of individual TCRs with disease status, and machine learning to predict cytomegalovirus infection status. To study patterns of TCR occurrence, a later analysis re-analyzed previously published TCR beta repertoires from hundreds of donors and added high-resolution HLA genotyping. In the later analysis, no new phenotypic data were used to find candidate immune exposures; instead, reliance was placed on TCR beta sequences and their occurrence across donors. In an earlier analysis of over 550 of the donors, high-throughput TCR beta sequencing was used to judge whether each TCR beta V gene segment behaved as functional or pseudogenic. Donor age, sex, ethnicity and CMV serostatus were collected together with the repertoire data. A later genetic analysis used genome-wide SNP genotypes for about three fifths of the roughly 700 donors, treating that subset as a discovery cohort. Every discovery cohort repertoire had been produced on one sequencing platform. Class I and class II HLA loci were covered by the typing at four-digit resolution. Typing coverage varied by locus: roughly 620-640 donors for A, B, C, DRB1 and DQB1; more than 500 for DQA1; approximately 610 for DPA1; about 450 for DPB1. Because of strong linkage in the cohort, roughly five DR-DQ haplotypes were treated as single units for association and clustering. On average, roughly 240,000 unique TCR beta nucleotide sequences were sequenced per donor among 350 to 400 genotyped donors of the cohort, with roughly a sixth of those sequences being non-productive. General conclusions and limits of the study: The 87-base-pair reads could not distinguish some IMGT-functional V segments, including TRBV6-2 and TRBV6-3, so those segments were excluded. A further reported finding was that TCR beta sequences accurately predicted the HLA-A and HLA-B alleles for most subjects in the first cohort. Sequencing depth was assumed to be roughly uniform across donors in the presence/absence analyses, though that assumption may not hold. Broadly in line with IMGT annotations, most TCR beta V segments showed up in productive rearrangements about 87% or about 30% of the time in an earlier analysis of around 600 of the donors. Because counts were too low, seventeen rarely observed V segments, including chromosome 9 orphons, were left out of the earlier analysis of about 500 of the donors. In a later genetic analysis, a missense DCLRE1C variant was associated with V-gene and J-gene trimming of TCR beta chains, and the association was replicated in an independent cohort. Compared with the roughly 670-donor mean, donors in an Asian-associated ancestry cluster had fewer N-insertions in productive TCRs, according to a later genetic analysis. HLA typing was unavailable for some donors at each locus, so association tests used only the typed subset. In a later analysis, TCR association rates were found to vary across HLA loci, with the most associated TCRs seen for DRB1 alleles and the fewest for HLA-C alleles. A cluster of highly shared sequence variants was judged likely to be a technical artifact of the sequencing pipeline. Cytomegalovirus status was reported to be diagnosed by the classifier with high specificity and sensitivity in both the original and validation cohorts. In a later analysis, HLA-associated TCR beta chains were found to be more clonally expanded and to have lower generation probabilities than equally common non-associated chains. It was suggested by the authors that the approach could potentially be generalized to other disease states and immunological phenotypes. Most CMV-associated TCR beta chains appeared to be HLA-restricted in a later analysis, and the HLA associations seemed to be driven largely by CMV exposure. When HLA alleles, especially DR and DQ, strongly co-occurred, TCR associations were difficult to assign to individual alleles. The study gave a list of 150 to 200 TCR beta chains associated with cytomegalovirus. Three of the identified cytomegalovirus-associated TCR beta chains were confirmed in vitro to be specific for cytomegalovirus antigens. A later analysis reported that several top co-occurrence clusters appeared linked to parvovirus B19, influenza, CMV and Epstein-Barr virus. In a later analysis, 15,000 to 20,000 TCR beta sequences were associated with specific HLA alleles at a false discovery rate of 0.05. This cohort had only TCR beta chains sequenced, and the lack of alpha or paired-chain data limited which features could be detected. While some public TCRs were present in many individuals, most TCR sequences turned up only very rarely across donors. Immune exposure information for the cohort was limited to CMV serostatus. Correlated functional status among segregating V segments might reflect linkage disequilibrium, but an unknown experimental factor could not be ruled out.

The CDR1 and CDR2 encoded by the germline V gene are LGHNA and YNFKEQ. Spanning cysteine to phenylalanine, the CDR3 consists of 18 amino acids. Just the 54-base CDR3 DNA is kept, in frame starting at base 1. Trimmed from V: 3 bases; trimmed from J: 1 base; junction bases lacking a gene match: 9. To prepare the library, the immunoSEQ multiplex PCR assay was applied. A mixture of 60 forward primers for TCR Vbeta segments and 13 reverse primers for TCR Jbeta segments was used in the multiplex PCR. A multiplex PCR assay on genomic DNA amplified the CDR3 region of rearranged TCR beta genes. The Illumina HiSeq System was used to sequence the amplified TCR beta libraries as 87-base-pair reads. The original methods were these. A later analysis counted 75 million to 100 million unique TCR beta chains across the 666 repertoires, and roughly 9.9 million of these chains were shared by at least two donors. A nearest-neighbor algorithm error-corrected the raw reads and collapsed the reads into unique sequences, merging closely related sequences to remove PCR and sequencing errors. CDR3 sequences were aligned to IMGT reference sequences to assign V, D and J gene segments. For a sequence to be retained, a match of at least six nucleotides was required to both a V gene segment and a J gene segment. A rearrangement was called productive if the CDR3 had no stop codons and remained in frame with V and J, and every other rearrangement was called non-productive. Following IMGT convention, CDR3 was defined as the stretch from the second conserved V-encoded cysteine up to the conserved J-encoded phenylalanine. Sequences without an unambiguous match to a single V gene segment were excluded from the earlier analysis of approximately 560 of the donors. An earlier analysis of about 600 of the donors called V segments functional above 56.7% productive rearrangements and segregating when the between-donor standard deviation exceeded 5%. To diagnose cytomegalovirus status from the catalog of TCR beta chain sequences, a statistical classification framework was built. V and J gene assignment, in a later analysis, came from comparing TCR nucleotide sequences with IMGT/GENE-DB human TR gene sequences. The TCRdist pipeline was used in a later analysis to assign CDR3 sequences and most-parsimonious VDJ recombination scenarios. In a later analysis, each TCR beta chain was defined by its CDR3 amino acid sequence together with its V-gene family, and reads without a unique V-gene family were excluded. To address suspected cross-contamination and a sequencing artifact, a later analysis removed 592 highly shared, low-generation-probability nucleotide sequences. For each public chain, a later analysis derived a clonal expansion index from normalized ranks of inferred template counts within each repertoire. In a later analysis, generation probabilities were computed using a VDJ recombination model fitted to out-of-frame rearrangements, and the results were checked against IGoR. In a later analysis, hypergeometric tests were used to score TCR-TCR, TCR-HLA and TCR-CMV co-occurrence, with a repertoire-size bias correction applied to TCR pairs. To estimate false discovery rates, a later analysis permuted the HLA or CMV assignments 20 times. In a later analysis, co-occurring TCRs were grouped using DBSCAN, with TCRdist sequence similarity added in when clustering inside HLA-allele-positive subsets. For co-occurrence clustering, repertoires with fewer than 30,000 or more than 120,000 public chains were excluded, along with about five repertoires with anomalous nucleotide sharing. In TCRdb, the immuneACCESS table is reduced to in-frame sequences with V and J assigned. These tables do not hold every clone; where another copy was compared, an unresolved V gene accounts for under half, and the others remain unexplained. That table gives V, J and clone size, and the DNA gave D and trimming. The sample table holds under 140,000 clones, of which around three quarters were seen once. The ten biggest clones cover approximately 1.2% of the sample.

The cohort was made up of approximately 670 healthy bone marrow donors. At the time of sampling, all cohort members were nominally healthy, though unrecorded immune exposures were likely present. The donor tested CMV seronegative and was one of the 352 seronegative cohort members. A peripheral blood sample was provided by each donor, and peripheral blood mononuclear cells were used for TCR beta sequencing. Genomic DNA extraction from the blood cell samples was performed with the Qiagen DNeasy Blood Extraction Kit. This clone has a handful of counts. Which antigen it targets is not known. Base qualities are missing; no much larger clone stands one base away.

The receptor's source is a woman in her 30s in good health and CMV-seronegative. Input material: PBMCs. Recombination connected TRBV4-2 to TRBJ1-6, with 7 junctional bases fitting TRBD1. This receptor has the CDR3 CASSQAGQDSSYNSPLHF. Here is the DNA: TGTGCCAGCAGCCAGGCAGGACAGGACTCTTCCTATAATTCACCCCTCCACTTT.